Listed here are 17 T cell receptor beta chains from one sample, sequenced in a study of blood T cell repertoires in COVID-19. This table comes from immunoSEQ multiplex PCR, and its TCRdb copy is limited to in-frame clones, with some not included. This table holds 120,000 to 150,000 clones, roughly 80% found once. Material: peripheral blood. These receptors all stem from a man aged 50-60 years with active or convalescent COVID-19.

The gene calls are TRBV25-1 and TRBJ1-2; 7 bases fit TRBD1. Germline lookup yields CDR1 MGHDK and CDR2 SYGVNS. V lost 2 bases to trimming and J lost 4 bases; unmatched junction nucleotides: 10. The CDR3 is 16 amino acids. CDR3 sequence reads: CASSELHNRGPYGYTF. The CDR3 DNA reads as TGTGCCAGCAGTGAACTACACAACAGGGGCCCCTATGGCTACACCTTC.

This chain's CDR3 is CASSLGVGGETQYF. CDR3 coding DNA: TGTGCCAGCAGTTTAGGGGTCGGAGGGGAGACCCAGTACTTC. The rearrangement joins TRBV28 to TRBJ2-5, with D possibly matching TRBD2 (6 bases). Germline assignment: CDR1 MDHEN and CDR2 SYDVKM. This CDR3 is 14 amino acids long. V was pared by 2 bases and J by 5 bases, with 12 bases between. Looking up the rest from reference TRBV28 and TRBJ2-5 gives the full variable domain: DVKVTQSSRYLVKRTGEKVFLECVQDMDHENMFWYRQDPGLGLRLIYFSYDVKMKEKGDIPEGYSVSREKKERFSLILESASTNQTSMYLCASSLGVGGETQYFGPGTRLLVL.

The chain carries TRBV10-3 and TRBJ2-1; 11 nucleotides match TRBD2. The CDR3 sequence is 16 residues long. Germline values: CDR1 ENHRY, CDR2 SYGVKD. The J segment lost 5 bases and the V segment lost 0 bases, leaving 3 bases of the junction unmatched. This chain's CDR3 is CAISESGLAEHNEQFF. The DNA of the CDR3 is TGTGCCATCAGTGAGTCGGGACTAGCGGAACACAATGAGCAGTTCTTC.

This chain links TRBV9 with TRBJ1-2; 8 bases agree with TRBD1. V shed 3 bases, J shed 5 bases, and the junction held 6 bases outside the gene matches. The CDR3 contains 14 residues. In germline, CDR1 is SGDLS, CDR2 YYNGEE. The CDR3 reads CASSGGQGGYGYTF. The CDR3 nucleotides read TGTGCCAGCAGCGGAGGACAGGGAGGGTATGGCTACACCTTC.

The chain carries TRBV30 and TRBJ2-1; D unresolved. The CDR3 runs 14 residues. CDR1 GTSNPN and CDR2 SVGIG come from the germline V gene (reference sequence). Trimming took off 8 bases at V and 4 bases at J, with 18 bases between the two ends. CDR3 amino acids: CATSPRTLYNEQFF. As DNA, the CDR3 is TGTGCCACGTCCCCTCGCACGCTATACAATGAGCAGTTCTTC.

The chain links TRBV19 to TRBJ2-7, with 7 bases matching TRBD2. V shed 4 bases and J 1 base; nucleotides not matched to a gene: 7. Germline V gene sequence: CDR1 LNHDA, CDR2 SQIVND (reference sequence). The CDR3 contains 15 residues. CDR3 in amino acids: CASSTSSGLSYEQYF. CDR3 nucleotides: TGTGCCAGTAGTACTTCTAGCGGATTGTCCTACGAGCAGTACTTC.

The chain couples TRBV19 to TRBJ2-7, with unresolved D. Trimming stripped 3 bases from V and 0 bases from J, with 9 bases between. There are 14 residues in the CDR3. Germline CDR1 and CDR2: LNHDA and SQIVND (reference sequence). The CDR3 sequence: CASSINSGSYEQYF. The CDR3, as DNA: TGTGCCAGTAGTATCAATTCCGGCTCCTACGAGCAGTACTTC.

The CDR3: CASSPRTAYQETQYF. DNA for the CDR3: TGTGCCAGCAGTCCCAGGACAGCGTACCAAGAGACCCAGTACTTC. V and J are TRBV27 and TRBJ2-5; D may be TRBD1 (6 bases). CDR1 and CDR2 from the germline V gene are MNHEY and SMNVEV (reference sequence). The CDR3 covers 15 residues. V lost 5 bases, J lost 0 bases, and 13 bases lay in between.

This sequence joins TRBV6-5 and TRBJ1-4, with TRBD1 identical over 8 bases. J lost 7 bases, V lost 6 bases, and 10 bases had no gene match. CDR1 is MNHEY and CDR2 is SVGAGI in the germline V gene. The CDR3 spans 15 residues. CDR3 residues: CASSLTGARGEKLFF. DNA for the CDR3: TGTGCCAGCAGCTTGACAGGGGCACGAGGTGAAAAACTGTTTTTT.

The J gene is TRBJ1-1, the V gene TRBV4-2, with TRBD1 matching over 8 bases. The CDR3 is made up of 13 amino acids. J gave up 4 bases and V 5 bases, and 3 bases lay outside the gene matches. Germline assignment: CDR1 LGHNA and CDR2 YNFKEQ. CDR3 bases: TGTGCCAGCAGCTTCGGACAGGGCACTGAAGCTTTCTTT. Its protein is CASSFGQGTEAFF.

The gene calls are TRBV15 and TRBJ2-3; 13 nucleotides agree with TRBD2. The V and J ends lost 1 base and 5 bases, in that order; junction bases with no gene match: 3. From germline, CDR1 is LNHNV and CDR2 YYDKDF (reference sequence). The CDR3 has 16 amino acids. The CDR3 sequence: CATSRVLAGGGDTQYF. The CDR3 region has the DNA TGTGCCACCAGCAGAGTACTAGCGGGAGGGGGAGATACGCAGTATTTT.

This clone was counted ten times or more. V and J are TRBV28 and TRBJ2-7; D remains unclear. Per the germline V gene, CDR1 is MDHEN and CDR2 is SYDVKM. The germline V and J ends were trimmed by 6 bases and 4 bases, with 10 bases remaining between them. This CDR3 region has 12 residues. The CDR3 bases are TGTGCCAGCAGCCCGACTCCATACGAGCAGTACTTC. Translation gives CASSPTPYEQYF. Complete variable domain (other parts from reference TRBV28 and TRBJ2-7): DVKVTQSSRYLVKRTGEKVFLECVQDMDHENMFWYRQDPGLGLRLIYFSYDVKMKEKGDIPEGYSVSREKKERFSLILESASTNQTSMYLCASSPTPYEQYFGPGTRLTVT.

The rearrangement links TRBV19 to TRBJ1-2; 9 bases map to TRBD1. Per the germline V gene, CDR1 is LNHDA and CDR2 is SQIVND (reference sequence). V lost 5 bases, J lost 8 bases, and 6 bases stayed unmatched. This CDR3 comprises 13 residues. The CDR3 loop is CASSSRTGEGYTF. Here the CDR3 DNA reads TGTGCCAGTAGTTCCCGGACAGGGGAGGGCTACACCTTC.

V and J are TRBV18 and TRBJ2-7; the match to TRBD1 covers 7 bases. Germline V lookup: CDR1 KGHSH, CDR2 LQKENI. J gave up 2 bases and V 0 bases, and 10 bases lay outside the gene matches. The CDR3 has 17 amino acids. The CDR3 reads CASSPPPRTGPTYEQYF. Written as DNA, the CDR3 is TGTGCCAGCTCACCACCGCCCCGGACAGGTCCTACCTACGAGCAGTACTTC.

For the CDR3, the DNA is TGTGCCAGCAGCAAGGGACAGGGTGATGGCTACACCTTC. Translation gives CASSKGQGDGYTF. The chain joins TRBV5-8 to TRBJ1-2; TRBD1 matches 9 bases. Germline CDR1 is SGHTS and CDR2 is YDEGEE. CDR3 length equals 13 residues. Trimming removed 4 bases from V and 6 bases from J; junction bases left unmatched: 4.

CDR3 DNA: TGTGCCAGCAGCTTAGCGAACGGCGGGAGAACAGATACGCAGTATTTT. Translation gives CASSLANGGRTDTQYF. The chain uses TRBV7-9 and TRBJ2-3; 7 positions match TRBD2. This CDR3 has 16 amino acids. Trimming cost V 0 bases and J 3 bases; bases outside gene matches: 6. Per the germline V gene, CDR1 is SEHNR and CDR2 is FQNEAQ (reference sequence). Full variable domain (rest looked up from reference TRBV7-9 and TRBJ2-3): DTGVSQNPRHKITKRGQNVTFRCDPISEHNRLYWYRQTLGQGPEFLTYFQNEAQLEKSRLLSDRFSAERPKGSFSTLEIQRTEQGDSAMYLCASSLANGGRTDTQYFGPGTRLTVL.

V usage is TRBV19 and J usage is TRBJ2-5; the match to TRBD1 covers 8 bases. CDR1 and CDR2 (germline): LNHDA, SQIVND (reference sequence). The V and J ends lost 5 bases and 1 base, in that order; junction bases with no gene match: 3. The CDR3 has 14 amino acids. This CDR3 is CASSADRAQETQYF. CDR3 in DNA: TGTGCCAGTAGTGCGGACAGGGCCCAAGAGACCCAGTACTTC.